These 8 T cell receptor beta chains came from one sample sequenced in a study of cytomegalovirus exposure and HLA in healthy donors. Researchers ran the PCR with 60 Vbeta and 13 Jbeta primers. TCRdb's table, derived via immunoSEQ multiplex PCR, lists solely in-frame clones and lacks some. In the table there are approximately 170,000 clones, approximately 81% of which are singletons. The material sequenced was PBMCs. These receptor sequences come from a male donor in good health and CMV-seronegative.

This sequence joins TRBV5-4 and TRBJ2-1; D may be TRBD2 (6 bases). V lost 2 bases and J lost 7, with 10 bases in between. Per germline, CDR1 SGHNT and CDR2 YYREEE (reference sequence). The CDR3 is 13 amino acids. CDR3 coding DNA: TGTGCCAGCAGCTTCACTAGCACGAATGAGCAGTTCTTC. This gives the protein CASSFTSTNEQFF.

In its sample, this clone was seen once. The chain is built from TRBV2 and TRBJ1-2, with 9 bases matching TRBD1. The CDR3 extends over 15 amino acids. Germline CDR1 reads SNHLY; CDR2 reads FYNNEI. V dropped 0 bases and J dropped 2; count of bases not matched to a gene: 1. The CDR3 loop is CASSEAGTGNYGYTF. The CDR3 coding sequence is TGTGCCAGCAGTGAAGCTGGGACAGGGAACTATGGCTACACCTTC.

The rearrangement links TRBV30 to TRBJ2-5; D might be TRBD1 (6 bases). The closer fit of TRBJ2-7 to the DNA end suggests the J call may be wrong. Germline CDR1 is GTSNPN and CDR2 is SVGIG (reference sequence). The CDR3 contains 17 residues. The CDR3 DNA reads as TGTGCCTGGACCAACCCCTTAGACAGGCGCCGCCGGGGCGAGCAGTACTTC. It translates to CAWTNPLDRRRRGEQYF.

The chain has TRBV29-1 and TRBJ2-7; D gene ambiguous. The CDR3 contains 11 residues. From germline, CDR1 is SQVTM and CDR2 ANQGSEA. Deletions cut 3 bases from V and 3 bases from J, with 6 bases between. In DNA, the CDR3 is TGCAGCGTTGACAACGGCTACGAGCAGTACTTC. It encodes CSVDNGYEQYF.

This clone appeared a single time. Without the conserved terminal phenylalanine or tryptophan, this CDR3 likely stems from a read error. V gene TRBV20-1 combines with J gene TRBJ2-4; unclear D gene. The CDR3 contains 11 residues. The ends were cut back, 6 bases at V and 3 bases at J, with 6 bases in the middle. CDR1 DFQATT and CDR2 SNEGSKA come from the germline V gene (reference sequence). The CDR3 coding sequence is TGCAGTGCCCCGTACAAAAACATTCAGTACCTC. Its protein product is CSAPYKNIQYL.

This clone was observed once. The chain is built from TRBV7-3 and TRBJ2-2, with 7 bases that match TRBD2. Germline V gene lookup returns CDR1 SGHTA and CDR2 FQGTGA. The CDR3 loop spans 17 amino acids. V gave up 5 bases and J gave up 0 bases; unmatched junction bases: 9. The CDR3 DNA sequence: TGTGCCAGCAGCCAAACATCTCGGGGGGCGAACACCGGGGAGCTGTTTTTT. Translation: CASSQTSRGANTGELFF. The whole variable domain, remainder taken from reference TRBV7-3 and TRBJ2-2, is GAGVSQTPSNKVTEKGKYVELRCDPISGHTALYWYRQSLGQGPEFLIYFQGTGAADDSGLPNDRFFAVRPEGSVSTLKIQRTERGDSAVYLCASSQTSRGANTGELFFGEGSRLTVL.

This rearrangement joins TRBV5-1 to TRBJ2-6; D ambiguous. CDR1 and CDR2 from the germline V gene are SGHRS and YFSETQ. Trimming removed 3 bases from V and 3 bases from J, with 13 bases in between. The CDR3 is 16 residues long. This CDR3 reads CASSSEIAGGANVLTF. CDR3 DNA sequence: TGCGCCAGCAGCTCTGAGATTGCTGGTGGGGCCAACGTCCTGACTTTC.

The chain is built from TRBV25-1 and TRBJ2-2; D is undetermined. V was cut by 4 bases and J by 2 bases, with 8 bases left in between. The CDR3 runs 14 residues. Germline lookup yields CDR1 MGHDK and CDR2 SYGVNS. The CDR3 protein is CASSAPGNTGELFF. The CDR3 coding sequence is TGTGCCAGCAGTGCCCCAGGCAACACCGGGGAGCTGTTTTTT.